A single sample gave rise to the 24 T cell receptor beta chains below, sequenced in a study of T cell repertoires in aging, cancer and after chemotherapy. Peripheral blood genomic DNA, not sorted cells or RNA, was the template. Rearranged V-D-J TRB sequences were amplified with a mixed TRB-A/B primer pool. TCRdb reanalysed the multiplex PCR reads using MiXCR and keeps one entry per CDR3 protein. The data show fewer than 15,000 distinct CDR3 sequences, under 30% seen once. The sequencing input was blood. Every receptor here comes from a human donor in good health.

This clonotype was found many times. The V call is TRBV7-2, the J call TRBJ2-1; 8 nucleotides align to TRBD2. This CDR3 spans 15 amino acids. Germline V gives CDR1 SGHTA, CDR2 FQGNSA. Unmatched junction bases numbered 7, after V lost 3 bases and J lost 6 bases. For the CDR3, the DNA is TGTGCCAGCAGCTTGGTGCGGGGGGCCGCCAATGAGCAGTTCTTC. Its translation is CASSLVRGAANEQFF.

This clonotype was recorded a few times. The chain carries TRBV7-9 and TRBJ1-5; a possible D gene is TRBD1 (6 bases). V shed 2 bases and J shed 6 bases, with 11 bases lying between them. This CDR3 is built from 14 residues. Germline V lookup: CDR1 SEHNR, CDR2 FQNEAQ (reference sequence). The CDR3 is CASSLPGAGQPQHF. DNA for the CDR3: TGTGCCAGCAGCTTACCAGGGGCTGGTCAGCCCCAGCATTTT.

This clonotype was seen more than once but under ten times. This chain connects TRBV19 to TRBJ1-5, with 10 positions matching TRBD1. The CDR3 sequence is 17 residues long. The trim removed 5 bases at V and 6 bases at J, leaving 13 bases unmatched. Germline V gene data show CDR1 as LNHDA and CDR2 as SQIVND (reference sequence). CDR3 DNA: TGTGCCAGTAGTCGGGGACAGGGGCAAGGTTGGCGTCAGCCCCAGCATTTT. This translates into CASSRGQGQGWRQPQHF.

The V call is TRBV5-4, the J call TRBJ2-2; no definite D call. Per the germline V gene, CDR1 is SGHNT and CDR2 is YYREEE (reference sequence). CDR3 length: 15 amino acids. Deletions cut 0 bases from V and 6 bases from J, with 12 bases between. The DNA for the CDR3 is TGTGCCAGCAGCTTGGATCCTGGGTGGGCCGGGGAGCTGTTTTTT. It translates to CASSLDPGWAGELFF.

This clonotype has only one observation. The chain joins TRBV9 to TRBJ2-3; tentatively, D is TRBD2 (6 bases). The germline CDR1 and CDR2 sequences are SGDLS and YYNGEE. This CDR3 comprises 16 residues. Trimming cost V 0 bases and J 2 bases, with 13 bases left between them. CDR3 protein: CASSVGGMFSTDTQYF. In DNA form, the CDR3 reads TGTGCCAGCAGCGTAGGCGGGATGTTTTCCACAGATACGCAGTATTTT.

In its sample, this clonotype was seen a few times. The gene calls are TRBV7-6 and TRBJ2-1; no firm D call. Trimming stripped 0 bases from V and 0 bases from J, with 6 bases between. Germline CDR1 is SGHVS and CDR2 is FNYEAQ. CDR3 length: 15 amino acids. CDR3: CASSLAAASYNEQFF. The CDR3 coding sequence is TGTGCCAGCAGCTTAGCGGCGGCCTCCTACAATGAGCAGTTCTTC. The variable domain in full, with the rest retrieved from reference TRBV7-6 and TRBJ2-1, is GAGVSQSPRYKVTKRGQDVALRCDPISGHVSLYWYRQALGQGPEFLTYFNYEAQQDKSGLPNDRFSAERPEGSISTLTIQRTEQRDSAMYRCASSLAAASYNEQFFGPGTRLTVL.

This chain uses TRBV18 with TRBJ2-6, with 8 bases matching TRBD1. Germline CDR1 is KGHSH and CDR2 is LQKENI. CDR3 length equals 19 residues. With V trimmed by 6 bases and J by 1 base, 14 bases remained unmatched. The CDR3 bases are TGTGCCAGCTCCCTATACCGGACAGGGCGAGGGTCTGGGGCCAACGTCCTGACTTTC. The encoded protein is CASSLYRTGRGSGANVLTF. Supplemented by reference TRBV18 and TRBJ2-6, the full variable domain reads NAGVMQNPRHLVRRRGQEARLRCSPMKGHSHVYWYRQLPEEGLKFMVYLQKENIIDESGMPKERFSAEFPKEGPSILRIQQVVRGDSAAYFCASSLYRTGRGSGANVLTFGAGSRLTVL.

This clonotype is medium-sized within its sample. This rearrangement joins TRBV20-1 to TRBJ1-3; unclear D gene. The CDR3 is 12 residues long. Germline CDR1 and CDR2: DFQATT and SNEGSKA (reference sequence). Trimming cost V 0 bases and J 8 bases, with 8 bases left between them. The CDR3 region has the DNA TGCAGTGCTAGAGATCACGGGGACACCATATATTTT. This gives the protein CSARDHGDTIYF.

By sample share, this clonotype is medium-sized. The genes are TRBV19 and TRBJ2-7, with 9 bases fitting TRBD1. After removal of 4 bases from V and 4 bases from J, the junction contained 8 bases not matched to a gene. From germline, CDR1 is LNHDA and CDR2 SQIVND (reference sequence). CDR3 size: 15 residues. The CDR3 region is CASSTAGTGIYEQYF. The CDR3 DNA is TGTGCCAGTAGTACAGCCGGGACAGGGATTTACGAGCAGTACTTC. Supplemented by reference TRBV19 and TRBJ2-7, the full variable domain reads DGGITQSPKYLFRKEGQNVTLSCEQNLNHDAMYWYRQDPGQGLRLIYYSQIVNDFQKGDIAEGYSVSREKKESFPLTVTSAQKNPTAFYLCASSTAGTGIYEQYFGPGTRLTVT.

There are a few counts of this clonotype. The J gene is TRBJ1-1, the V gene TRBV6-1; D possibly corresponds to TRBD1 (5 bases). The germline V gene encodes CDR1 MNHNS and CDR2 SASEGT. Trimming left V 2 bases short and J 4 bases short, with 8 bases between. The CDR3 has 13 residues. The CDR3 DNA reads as TGTGCCAGCAGTGAAAGGGGACTCACTGAAGCTTTCTTT. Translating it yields CASSERGLTEAFF.

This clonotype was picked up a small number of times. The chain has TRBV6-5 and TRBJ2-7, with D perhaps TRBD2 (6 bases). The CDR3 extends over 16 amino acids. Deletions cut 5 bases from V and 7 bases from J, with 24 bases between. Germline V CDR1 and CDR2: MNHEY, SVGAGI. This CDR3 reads CASSEMGRGFVREQYF. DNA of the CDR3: TGTGCCAGCAGTGAAATGGGCCGGGGGTTTGTACGGGAGCAGTACTTC.

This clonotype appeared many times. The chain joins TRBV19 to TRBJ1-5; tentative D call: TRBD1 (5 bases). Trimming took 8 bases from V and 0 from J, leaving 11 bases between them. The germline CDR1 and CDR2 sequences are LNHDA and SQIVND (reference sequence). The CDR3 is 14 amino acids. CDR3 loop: CASGGDSSNQPQHF. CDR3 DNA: TGTGCCAGTGGCGGAGACAGTAGCAATCAGCCCCAGCATTTT.

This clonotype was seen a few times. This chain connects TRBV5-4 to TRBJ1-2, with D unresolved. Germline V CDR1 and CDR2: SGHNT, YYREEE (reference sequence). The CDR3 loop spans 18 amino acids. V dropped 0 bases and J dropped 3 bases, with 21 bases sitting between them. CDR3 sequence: CASSLDSWQTINHYGYTF. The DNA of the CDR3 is TGTGCCAGCAGCTTGGATTCGTGGCAGACAATTAATCACTATGGCTACACCTTC.

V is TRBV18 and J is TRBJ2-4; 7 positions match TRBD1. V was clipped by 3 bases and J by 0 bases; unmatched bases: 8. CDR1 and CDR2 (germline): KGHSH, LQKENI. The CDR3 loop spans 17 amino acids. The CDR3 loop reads CASSPIRDSLAKNIQYF. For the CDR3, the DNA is TGTGCCAGCTCACCCATCCGGGACAGCCTAGCCAAAAACATTCAGTACTTC.

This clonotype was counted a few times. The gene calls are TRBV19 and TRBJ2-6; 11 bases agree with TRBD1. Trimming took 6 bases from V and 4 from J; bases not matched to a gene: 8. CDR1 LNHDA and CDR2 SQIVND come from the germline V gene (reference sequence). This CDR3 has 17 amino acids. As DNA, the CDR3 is TGTGCCAGTAGAACCGGGACAGGGGGGTCCGGGGCCAACGTCCTGACTTTC. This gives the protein CASRTGTGGSGANVLTF.

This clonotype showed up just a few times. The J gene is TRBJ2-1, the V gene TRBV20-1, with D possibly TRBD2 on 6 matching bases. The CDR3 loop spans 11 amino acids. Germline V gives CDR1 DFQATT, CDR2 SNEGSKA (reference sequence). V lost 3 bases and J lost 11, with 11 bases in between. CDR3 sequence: CSARRGPKQFF. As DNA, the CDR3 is TGCAGTGCTAGGCGGGGACCCAAGCAGTTCTTC.

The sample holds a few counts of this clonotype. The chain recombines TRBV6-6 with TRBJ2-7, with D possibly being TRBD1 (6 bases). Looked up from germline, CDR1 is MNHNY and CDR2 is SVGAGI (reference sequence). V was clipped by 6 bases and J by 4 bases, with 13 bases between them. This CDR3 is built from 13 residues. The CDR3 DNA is TGTGCCAGCAGCTTGGGGCAGGGGTACGAGCAGTACTTC. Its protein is CASSLGQGYEQYF.

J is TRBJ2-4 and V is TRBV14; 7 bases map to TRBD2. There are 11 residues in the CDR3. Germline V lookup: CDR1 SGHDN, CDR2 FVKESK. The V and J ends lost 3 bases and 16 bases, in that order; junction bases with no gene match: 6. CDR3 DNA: TGTGCCAGCAGCCAGGCCGGGACTACCTACTTC. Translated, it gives CASSQAGTTYF.

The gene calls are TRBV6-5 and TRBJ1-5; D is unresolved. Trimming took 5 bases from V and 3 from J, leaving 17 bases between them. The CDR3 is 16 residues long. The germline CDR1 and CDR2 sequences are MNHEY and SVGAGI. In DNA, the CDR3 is TGTGCCAGCAGTGAATTGTCCGGACGGGTCAATCAGCCCCAGCATTTT. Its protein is CASSELSGRVNQPQHF.

The CDR3, as DNA: TGTGCCATCAGTTTTTCAGGGGGCACAGGTAACATTCAGTACTTC. Translation: CAISFSGGTGNIQYF. V gene TRBV10-3 combines with J gene TRBJ2-4, with 8 bases fitting TRBD1. V lost 5 bases to trimming and J lost 7 bases; unmatched junction nucleotides: 10. The CDR3 loop spans 15 amino acids. The germline V gene encodes CDR1 ENHRY and CDR2 SYGVKD.

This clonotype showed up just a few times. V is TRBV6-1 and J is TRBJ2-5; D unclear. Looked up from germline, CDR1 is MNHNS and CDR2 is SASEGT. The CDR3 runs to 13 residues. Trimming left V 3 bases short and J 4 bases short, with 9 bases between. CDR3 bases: TGTGCCAGCAGTGACTCACTCCCAGAGACCCAGTACTTC. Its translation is CASSDSLPETQYF.

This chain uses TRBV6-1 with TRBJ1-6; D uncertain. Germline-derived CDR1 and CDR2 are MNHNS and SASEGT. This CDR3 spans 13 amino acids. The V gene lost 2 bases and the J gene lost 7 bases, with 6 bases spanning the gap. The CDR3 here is CASSEKLNSPLHF. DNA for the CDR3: TGTGCCAGCAGTGAAAAATTAAATTCACCCCTCCACTTT.

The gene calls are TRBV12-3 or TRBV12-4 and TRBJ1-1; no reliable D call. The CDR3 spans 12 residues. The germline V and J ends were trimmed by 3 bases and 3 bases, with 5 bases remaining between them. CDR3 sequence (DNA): TGTGCCAGCAGTTTGGGGTACACTGAAGCTTTCTTT. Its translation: CASSLGYTEAFF.

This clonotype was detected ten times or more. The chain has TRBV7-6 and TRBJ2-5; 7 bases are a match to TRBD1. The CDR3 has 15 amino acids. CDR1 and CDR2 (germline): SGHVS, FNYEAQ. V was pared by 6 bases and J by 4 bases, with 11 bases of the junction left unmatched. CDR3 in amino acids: CASSLTQGLGETQYF. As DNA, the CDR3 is TGTGCCAGCAGTTTAACACAGGGGCTAGGAGAGACCCAGTACTTC.